The clone carrying this TCR beta chain was observed once. The sample originates from a study of control samples from healthy donors and cancer patients. Trimming took 8 bases from V and 13 from J; bases not matched to a gene: 4. The CDR3 extends over 11 amino acids. CDR1 and CDR2 (germline): SNHLY, FYNNEI. Repertoires were generated with immunoSEQ multiplex PCR, while TCRdb's copy carries only in-frame clones and drops some. Counted here are approximately 100,000 clones, about 89% occurring once; the ten biggest clones make up about 8%. This clonotype was obtained from a man in his thirties or forties in good health. The sample consisted of blood. The V gene is TRBV2, the J gene TRBJ1-4; 10 nucleotides line up with TRBD1. The CDR3 sequence: CASRTGGRLFF. The CDR3 DNA reads TGTGCCAGCCGGACAGGGGGAAGACTGTTTTTT.